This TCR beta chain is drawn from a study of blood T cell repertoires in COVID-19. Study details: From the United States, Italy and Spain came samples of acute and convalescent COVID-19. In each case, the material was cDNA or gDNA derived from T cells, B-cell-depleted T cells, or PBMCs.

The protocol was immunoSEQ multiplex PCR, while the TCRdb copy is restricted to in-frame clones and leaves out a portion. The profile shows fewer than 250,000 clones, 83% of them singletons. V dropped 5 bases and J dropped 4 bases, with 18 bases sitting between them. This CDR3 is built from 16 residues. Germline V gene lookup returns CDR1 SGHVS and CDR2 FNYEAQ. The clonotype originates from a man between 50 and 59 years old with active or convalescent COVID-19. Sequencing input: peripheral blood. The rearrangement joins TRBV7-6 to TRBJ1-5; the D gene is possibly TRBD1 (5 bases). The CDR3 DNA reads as TGTGCCAGCAGCCTAGGGGCCCCGGACATTAATCAGCCCCAGCATTTT. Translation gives CASSLGAPDINQPQHF.